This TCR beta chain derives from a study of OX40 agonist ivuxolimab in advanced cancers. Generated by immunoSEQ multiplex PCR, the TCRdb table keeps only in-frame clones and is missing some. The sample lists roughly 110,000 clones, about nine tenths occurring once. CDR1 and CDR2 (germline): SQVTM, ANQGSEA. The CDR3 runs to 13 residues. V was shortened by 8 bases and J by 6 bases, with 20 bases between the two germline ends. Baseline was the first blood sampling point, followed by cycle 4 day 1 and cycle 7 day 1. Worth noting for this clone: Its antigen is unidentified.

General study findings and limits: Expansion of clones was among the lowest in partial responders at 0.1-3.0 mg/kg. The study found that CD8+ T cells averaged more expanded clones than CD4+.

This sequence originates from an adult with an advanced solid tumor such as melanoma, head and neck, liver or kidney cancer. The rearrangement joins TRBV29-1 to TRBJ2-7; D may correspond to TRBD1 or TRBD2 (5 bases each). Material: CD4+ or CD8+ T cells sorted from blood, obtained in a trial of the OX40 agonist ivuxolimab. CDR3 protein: CSTVSGPGREQYF. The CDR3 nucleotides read TGCAGCACGGTGTCGGGCCCGGGGCGCGAGCAGTACTTC.